This T cell receptor (beta chain) was profiled in a study of cytomegalovirus exposure and HLA in healthy donors. Study-wide results and limits: Data from an earlier analysis indicated that most TCR beta V segments were productive either about 87% or about 30% of the time. Among immune exposure information, only CMV serostatus was available.

Trimming took 2 bases from V and 7 from J, leaving 8 bases between them. Looked up from germline, CDR1 is DFQATT and CDR2 is SNEGSKA (reference sequence). CDR3 length: 11 residues. Primers: 60 Vbeta forward and 13 Jbeta reverse. Per the original methods: In a later analysis, 80 million or so unique TCR beta chains included roughly 11 million shared by two or more donors. Repertoires were generated with immunoSEQ multiplex PCR, while TCRdb's copy carries only in-frame clones and drops some. D and trimming were read from the DNA, whereas the V and J calls and clone size are those reported in that table. The profile shows 110,000 to 150,000 clones, 78% of them singletons. Regarding this clone: Its antigen is as yet unknown.

The sequence was obtained from a male donor in good health and CMV-seronegative. Sequences were obtained from PBMCs. The V call is TRBV20-1, the J call TRBJ1-1, with D hard to call. The CDR3 DNA follows: TGCAGTGCTAGACTAGGATATGAAGCTTTCTTT. Translating gives CSARLGYEAFF.